This T cell receptor (beta chain) was captured in a study of beta chain features in type 1 diabetes. Study results and limitations: In all four CD4+ subsets, TCRB CDR3 length was significantly, moderately reduced in type 1 diabetes.

With 4 bases clipped from V and 1 base from J, the junction kept 3 bases outside the gene matches. The CDR3 loop spans 15 amino acids. Germline V lookup: CDR1 SNHLY, CDR2 FYNNEI. Only a few counts were recorded for this clone. Its target is unknown. Expressed TCRB transcripts got sequenced, as all isolated RNA was reverse transcribed. This table comes from immunoSEQ multiplex PCR, and its TCRdb copy is limited to in-frame clones, with some not included. Among roughly 150,000 clones listed, around 8.5% were seen once. This TCR was recovered from a man younger than 30 in good health. Source material: central memory CD4+ T cells from blood. The rearrangement joins TRBV2 to TRBJ2-4; 8 nucleotides line up with TRBD1. The CDR3 loop reads CASSVRQGAKNIQYF. The CDR3 nucleotides read TGTGCCAGCAGTGTGCGACAGGGGGCCAAAAACATTCAGTACTTC.